What follows are 30 T cell receptor beta chains derived from one specimen sequenced in a study of CD8+ T cells in alopecia areata (dated by TCRdb to the late 2010s). The label giving this sample's time point can be read as: less than 25 weeks on oral tofacitinib. This specimen's treatment or condition label, interpreted: oral pan-JAK inhibitor, 5-10 mg twice daily. The protocol used for the library was the immunoSEQ multiplex PCR assay. RNA was extracted from all samples and reverse transcribed into cDNA as template for TCR sequencing. Held by TCRdb, this immuneACCESS table contains in-frame sequences only and omits some clones. Under half of the omission traces to an unresolved V gene where checked; the cause of the rest is unknown. In all, the sample holds approximately 110,000 clones, and 50% to 75% of those were seen once. The top ten clones comprise 12% of the sample. The specimen comprised CD8+ T cells sorted from blood, sampled at week 24, from a patient treated with tofacitinib. These receptor sequences come from a human donor with alopecia areata.

The chain employs TRBV4-1 and TRBJ1-5; D unresolved. Trimming removed 0 bases from V and 3 bases from J, with 15 bases in between. Per the germline V gene, CDR1 is MGHRA and CDR2 is YSYEKL. The CDR3 runs 17 residues. CDR3 loop: CASSQDNPTEYNQPQHF. For the CDR3, the DNA is TGCGCCAGCAGCCAAGATAATCCGACGGAATACAATCAGCCCCAGCATTTT.

The genes are TRBV5-1 and TRBJ2-7; a possible D gene is TRBD2 (6 bases). The CDR3 has 13 amino acids. Trimming removed 4 bases from V and 5 bases from J, with 13 bases in between. Looked up from germline, CDR1 is SGHRS and CDR2 is YFSETQ. CDR3 sequence reads: CASSPRRGHEQYF. The DNA for the CDR3 is TGCGCCAGCAGCCCCCGGAGGGGACACGAGCAGTACTTC.

V gene TRBV10-3 combines with J gene TRBJ2-7; D remains ambiguous. The CDR3 is made up of 12 amino acids. CDR1 ENHRY and CDR2 SYGVKD come from the germline V gene. V lost 2 bases, J lost 5 bases, and 7 bases lay in between. The CDR3 region is CAISEIVHEQYF. CDR3 sequence (DNA): TGTGCCATCAGTGAGATCGTCCACGAGCAGTACTTC.

The J gene is TRBJ2-6, the V gene TRBV6-5; D may be TRBD1 or TRBD2 (5 bases each). V dropped 8 bases and J dropped 0 bases, with 11 bases sitting between them. Germline CDR1 MNHEY, CDR2 SVGAGI. The CDR3 is 15 amino acids. CDR3 region: CASGSGTSGANVLTF. The CDR3 DNA is TGTGCCAGCGGGTCAGGGACCTCTGGGGCCAACGTCCTGACTTTC.

The CDR3 here is CASSDMDRRDEQYF. The CDR3 region has the DNA TGTGCCAGCAGTGATATGGACAGGCGGGACGAGCAGTACTTC. The chain is built from TRBV2 and TRBJ2-7, with 7 bases matching TRBD1. The germline CDR1 and CDR2 sequences are SNHLY and FYNNEI. Unmatched junction bases numbered 7, after V lost 3 bases and J lost 5 bases. This CDR3 is 14 amino acids long.

The chain has TRBV11-2 and TRBJ2-1, with TRBD1 matching 10 bases. Trimming at V came to 0 bases and at J to 7 bases, leaving 6 bases not matched to a gene. Germline loops: CDR1 SGHAT, CDR2 FQNNGV. CDR3 length equals 16 residues. The CDR3 nucleotides read TGTGCCAGCAGCTTAGAGCCGGGACAGGGGTGGAATGAGCAGTTCTTC. It encodes CASSLEPGQGWNEQFF.

The chain recombines TRBV6-5 with TRBJ1-5, with D unresolved. Deletions cut 8 bases from V and 0 bases from J, with 11 bases between. CDR3 length: 14 residues. The V gene's germline CDR1 is MNHEY and CDR2 SVGAGI. CDR3 residues: CASSNQPSNQPQHF. CDR3 coding DNA: TGTGCCAGCTCTAATCAGCCTAGCAATCAGCCCCAGCATTTT.

This rearrangement joins TRBV25-1 to TRBJ2-7; TRBD2 agrees at 10 bases. The ends lost 6 bases at V and 4 bases at J; junction bases unmatched: 3. Germline V gene sequence: CDR1 MGHDK, CDR2 SYGVNS. The CDR3 is made up of 13 amino acids. CDR3 nucleotide sequence: TGTGCCAGCAGCCTGACTAGCGGGTACGAGCAGTACTTC. It specifies CASSLTSGYEQYF.

Only a few counts were recorded for this clone. The chain has TRBV10-3 and TRBJ2-1; no clear D. Germline CDR1 ENHRY, CDR2 SYGVKD. The CDR3 extends over 11 amino acids. V was pared by 6 bases and J by 5 bases, with 5 bases between. The CDR3 DNA follows: TGTGCCATCAGCGATAACAATGAGCAGTTCTTC. Translation: CAISDNNEQFF.

This clone was seen a few times. One end of the junction varies from germline; a read error may be responsible. The chain couples TRBV7-9 to TRBJ1-4; D is possibly TRBD1 (5 bases). The CDR3 covers 17 residues. Germline CDR1 SEHNR, CDR2 FQNEAQ (reference sequence). This chain's CDR3 is CASSLGPLGVANEKLLF. The CDR3 DNA reads TGTGCCAGCAGCTTAGGGCCGCTAGGGGTGGCTAATGAAAAACTGCTTTTT.

The genes are TRBV19 and TRBJ2-7; D call uncertain. The CDR3 consists of 15 residues. Germline V gene data show CDR1 as LNHDA and CDR2 as SQIVND (reference sequence). Trimming cost V 5 bases and J 2 bases, with 16 bases left between them. The CDR3 DNA reads TGTGCCAGTAGTCCGAAGGACGGTCTACCCTACGAGCAGTACTTC. Residues: CASSPKDGLPYEQYF.

To note about this clone: The same CDR3 arises from other DNA sequences in this sample as well. This chain links TRBV30 with TRBJ2-1; TRBD2 matches at 7 bases. The germline V gene encodes CDR1 GTSNPN and CDR2 SVGIG (reference sequence). CDR3 size: 11 residues. Trimming at V came to 0 bases and at J to 10 bases, leaving 0 bases not matched to a gene. The CDR3 is CAWSVGLEQFF. Written as DNA, the CDR3 is TGTGCCTGGAGTGTGGGACTAGAGCAGTTCTTC.

This clone was found a few times. J is TRBJ1-1 and V is TRBV7-8; 10 bases are shared with TRBD1. The germline gives CDR1 SGHVS, CDR2 FQNEAQ. CDR3 length: 16 amino acids. The V gene end was trimmed by 4 bases and the J gene end by 7 bases; junction bases not matched to a gene: 12. In nucleotides, the CDR3 is TGTGCCAGCAGCTCGACAGGGGGCAGACCGGTTGGTGAAGCTTTCTTT. Residues: CASSSTGGRPVGEAFF.

This sequence joins TRBV7-9 and TRBJ2-7; D gene unclear. V was cut by 5 bases and J by 8 bases, with 13 bases left in between. Germline V CDR1 and CDR2: SEHNR, FQNEAQ (reference sequence). The CDR3 is 12 amino acids. The CDR3 DNA is TGTGCCAGCAGCGACTTTGCATCGAAGCAGTACTTC. This sequence encodes CASSDFASKQYF.

The V and J genes are TRBV11-2 and TRBJ1-1; TRBD1 aligns across 9 bases. V was clipped by 5 bases and J by 3 bases; unmatched bases: 1. The CDR3 runs to 13 residues. Germline CDR1 SGHAT, CDR2 FQNNGV. Here the CDR3 DNA reads TGTGCCAGCAGCCGGACAGGGGACACTGAAGCTTTCTTT. Translation: CASSRTGDTEAFF.

This chain joins TRBV7-9 and TRBJ2-3; D is undetermined. Germline loops: CDR1 SEHNR, CDR2 FQNEAQ (reference sequence). The CDR3 is 15 residues long. Trimming removed 1 base from V and 6 bases from J, with 14 bases in between. The CDR3 here is CASSLGQNSADTQYF. The DNA for the CDR3 is TGTGCCAGCAGCTTAGGGCAGAACTCTGCCGATACGCAGTATTTT.

The chain has TRBV7-9 and TRBJ1-1, with D unresolved. This CDR3 has 12 amino acids. Germline CDR1 reads SEHNR; CDR2 reads FQNEAQ (reference sequence). Trimming stripped 3 bases from V and 3 bases from J, with 5 bases between. This CDR3 reads CASSFEDTEAFF. Written as DNA, the CDR3 is TGTGCCAGCAGCTTTGAGGACACTGAAGCTTTCTTT.

The V and J genes are TRBV7-9 and TRBJ1-2; the D is unclear. CDR1 is SEHNR, CDR2 FQNEAQ, per germline (reference sequence). The V end was cut by 5 bases, the J end by 4 bases, with 17 bases between. The CDR3 has 15 residues. For the CDR3, the DNA is TGTGCCAGCAGCGCCCCGGGTACCTCTATCTATGGCTACACCTTC. It encodes CASSAPGTSIYGYTF.

This clone was seen once. CDR3 in DNA: TGTGCCAGCAGTTTCCGGGGGGAGCAGTACTTC. Residues: CASSFRGEQYF. This chain connects TRBV7-9 to TRBJ2-7, with D possibly TRBD2 on 6 matching bases. Trimming took 6 bases from V and 7 from J, leaving 10 bases between them. The CDR3 is 11 residues long. Germline loops: CDR1 SEHNR, CDR2 FQNEAQ (reference sequence).

This clone appeared once. V gene TRBV4-1 combines with J gene TRBJ1-1; tentative D call: TRBD1 (5 bases). Germline CDR1 reads MGHRA; CDR2 reads YSYEKL. Trimming shortened V by 0 bases and J by 4 bases, and 12 bases separated the two germline ends. CDR3 length equals 15 residues. Here the CDR3 reads CASSQEAGLGTEAFF. The CDR3 DNA reads TGCGCCAGCAGCCAAGAGGCAGGGTTGGGCACTGAAGCTTTCTTT.

In this sample, this clone turned up a few times. The chain has TRBV9 and TRBJ2-5, with D perhaps matching TRBD1 (6 bases). Trimming pared 0 bases from V and 1 base from J, leaving 10 bases between. Per the germline V gene, CDR1 is SGDLS and CDR2 is YYNGEE. This CDR3 is built from 15 residues. The CDR3 nucleotides read TGTGCCAGCAGCGTAGATGTAGGGGGCCAAGAGACCCAGTACTTC. Translation: CASSVDVGGQETQYF. Full variable domain (remainder filled in from reference TRBV9 and TRBJ2-5): DSGVTQTPKHLITATGQRVTLRCSPRSGDLSVYWYQQSLDQGLQFLIQYYNGEERAKGNILERFSAQQFPDLHSELNLSSLELGDSALYFCASSVDVGGQETQYFGPGTRLLVL.

This clone has a handful of counts. The rearrangement uses TRBV7-6 and TRBJ2-5; D ambiguous. V shed 6 bases and J shed 5 bases, with 16 bases lying between them. CDR1 SGHVS and CDR2 FNYEAQ come from the germline V gene. The CDR3 loop spans 14 amino acids. In DNA, the CDR3 is TGTGCCAGCAGATCAACCCCTTTAGGGGAGACCCAGTACTTC. It specifies CASRSTPLGETQYF.

The chain employs TRBV4-3 and TRBJ1-2; TRBD1 matches 7 bases. With 1 base clipped from V and 8 bases from J, the junction kept 16 bases outside the gene matches. The CDR3 extends over 17 amino acids. Looked up from germline, CDR1 is LGHNA and CDR2 is YSLEER. The CDR3, as DNA: TGCGCCAGCAGCCAAGCTGGACAGGTTCCCCTCTCTATCGGCTACACCTTC. Translating gives CASSQAGQVPLSIGYTF.

This clone was found once. The chain recombines TRBV6-6 with TRBJ2-7; D is unclear. The germline V and J ends were trimmed by 0 bases and 2 bases, with 8 bases remaining between them. This CDR3 has 14 amino acids. Germline V gives CDR1 MNHNY, CDR2 SVGAGI (reference sequence). CDR3 sequence reads: CASSYSSDTYEQYF. In DNA form, the CDR3 reads TGTGCCAGCAGTTACTCTTCCGACACCTACGAGCAGTACTTC.

The chain uses TRBV2 and TRBJ2-5; D unresolved. Trimming pared 1 base from V and 2 bases from J, leaving 11 bases between. The CDR3 covers 15 residues. Germline V gene sequence: CDR1 SNHLY, CDR2 FYNNEI. The CDR3 region is CASSEVPLGQETQYF. The DNA for the CDR3 is TGTGCCAGCAGTGAAGTCCCACTGGGGCAAGAGACCCAGTACTTC.

The J gene is TRBJ1-2, the V gene TRBV5-4; 7 bases are shared with TRBD1. V dropped 2 bases and J dropped 4; count of bases not matched to a gene: 8. This CDR3 is built from 15 residues. Germline assignment: CDR1 SGHNT and CDR2 YYREEE (reference sequence). The CDR3 DNA sequence: TGTGCCAGCAGCTTCCGGACAGGAGGGATCTATGGCTACACCTTC. This codes for CASSFRTGGIYGYTF.

The chain couples TRBV19 to TRBJ2-7; 8 bases fit TRBD1. With V trimmed by 4 bases and J by 2 bases, 4 bases remained unmatched. The CDR3 extends over 14 amino acids. Germline CDR1 and CDR2: LNHDA and SQIVND (reference sequence). CDR3 DNA sequence: TGTGCCAGTAGTACAGGGGGCGAGGCCTACGAGCAGTACTTC. This encodes CASSTGGEAYEQYF.

In its sample, this clone was seen a few times. The chain carries TRBV7-8 and TRBJ2-5; TRBD2 matches 8 bases. CDR1 SGHVS and CDR2 FQNEAQ come from the germline V gene. The V gene end was trimmed by 2 bases and the J gene end by 2 bases; junction bases not matched to a gene: 1. This CDR3 is built from 14 residues. The CDR3 here is CASSLLAGQETQYF. CDR3 nucleotide sequence: TGTGCCAGCAGCTTATTAGCGGGACAAGAGACCCAGTACTTC.

The chain links TRBV19 to TRBJ2-7; D perhaps matches TRBD1 (6 bases). This CDR3 spans 19 amino acids. Germline CDR1 and CDR2: LNHDA and SQIVND (reference sequence). The V end was cut by 5 bases, the J end by 1 base, with 27 bases between. The CDR3 region has the DNA TGTGCCAGTAGTCCCGTATCCTGGGGGCAACCAAGGAATTCCTACGAGCAGTACTTC. Its protein product is CASSPVSWGQPRNSYEQYF.

This clone has only a few counts. The chain links TRBV9 to TRBJ2-7; 10 bases agree with TRBD2. There are 15 residues in the CDR3. The V gene's germline CDR1 is SGDLS and CDR2 YYNGEE. Losses at the gene ends were 3 bases for V and 1 base for J; bases not matched to a gene: 4. The CDR3 DNA follows: TGTGCCAGCAGCGCAGGGACTAGCGCATCCTACGAGCAGTACTTC. Protein product: CASSAGTSASYEQYF.